This T cell receptor beta chain was recorded in a study of cytomegalovirus exposure and HLA in healthy donors. The study ran its PCR with 60 Vbeta and 13 Jbeta primers. Sequencing was performed with immunoSEQ multiplex PCR; in TCRdb, only in-frame clones are kept and a portion is missing. The sample contains approximately 81,000 clones, around four fifths of which appear only once. The CDR3 length is 15 residues. The germline V gene has CDR1 LNHDA and CDR2 SQIVND (reference sequence). Trimming cost V 7 bases and J 0 bases, with 15 bases left between them. The sequence was collected from a woman aged 50 to 60 in good health and CMV-seropositive. Sequences were obtained from PBMCs. V usage is TRBV19 and J usage is TRBJ1-2; D unresolved. CDR3 sequence: CASIQSGSTNYGYTF. Here the CDR3 DNA reads TGTGCCAGTATTCAGTCCGGGAGTACTAACTATGGCTACACCTTC.